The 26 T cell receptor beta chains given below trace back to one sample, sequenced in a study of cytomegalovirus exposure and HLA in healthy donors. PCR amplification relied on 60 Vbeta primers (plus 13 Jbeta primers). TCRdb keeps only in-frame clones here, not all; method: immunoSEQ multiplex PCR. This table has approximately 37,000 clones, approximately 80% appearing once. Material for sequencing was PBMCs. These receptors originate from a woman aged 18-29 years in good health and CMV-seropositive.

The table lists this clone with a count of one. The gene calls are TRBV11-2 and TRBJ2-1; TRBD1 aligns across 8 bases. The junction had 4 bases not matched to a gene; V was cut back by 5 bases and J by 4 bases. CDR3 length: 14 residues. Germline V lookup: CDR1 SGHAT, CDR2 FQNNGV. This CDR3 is CASSTDRGYNEQFF. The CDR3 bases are TGTGCCAGCAGCACCGACAGGGGATACAATGAGCAGTTCTTC.

The CDR3 nucleotides are TGTGCCAGCAGTTTATTTGGGGGCTCTCCAGATACGCAGTATTTT. Translated, it gives CASSLFGGSPDTQYF. The chain couples TRBV27 to TRBJ2-3, with a weak D call TRBD1 (6 bases). The CDR3 spans 15 residues. Germline values: CDR1 MNHEY, CDR2 SMNVEV (reference sequence). V was cut by 1 base and J by 4 bases, with 12 bases left in between.

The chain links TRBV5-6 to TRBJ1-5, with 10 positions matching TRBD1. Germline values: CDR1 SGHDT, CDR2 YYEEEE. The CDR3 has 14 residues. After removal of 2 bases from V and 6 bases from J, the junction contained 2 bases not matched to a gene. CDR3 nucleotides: TGTGCCAGCAGCTTCGGACAGGGGGTTCAGCCCCAGCATTTT. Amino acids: CASSFGQGVQPQHF.

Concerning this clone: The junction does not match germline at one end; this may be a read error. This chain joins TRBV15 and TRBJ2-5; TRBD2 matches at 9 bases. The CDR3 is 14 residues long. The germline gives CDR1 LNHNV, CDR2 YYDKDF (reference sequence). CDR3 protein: CAASRRGGRETQYF. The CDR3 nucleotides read TGTGCCGCCAGCAGGCGGGGGGGCAGGGAGACCCAGTACTTC. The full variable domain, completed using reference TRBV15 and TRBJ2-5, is DAMVIQNPRYQVTQFGKPVTLSCSQTLNHNVMYWYQQKSSQAPKLLFHYYDKDFNNEADTPDNFQSRRPNTSFCFLDIRSPGLGDTAMYLCAASRRGGRETQYFGPGTRLLVL.

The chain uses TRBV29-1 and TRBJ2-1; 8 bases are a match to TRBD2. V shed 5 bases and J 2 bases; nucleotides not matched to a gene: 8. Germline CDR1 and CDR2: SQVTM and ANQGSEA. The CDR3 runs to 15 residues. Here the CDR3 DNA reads TGCAGCGTTAATTTAGCGGGACGAACCTACAATGAGCAGTTCTTC. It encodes CSVNLAGRTYNEQFF.

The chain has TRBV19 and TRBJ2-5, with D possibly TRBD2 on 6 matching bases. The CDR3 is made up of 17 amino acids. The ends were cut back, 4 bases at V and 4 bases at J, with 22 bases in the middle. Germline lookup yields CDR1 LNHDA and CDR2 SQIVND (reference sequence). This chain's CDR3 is CASSSLPGLPNSETQYF. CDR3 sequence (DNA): TGTGCCAGTAGTAGCTTACCGGGACTCCCCAACTCAGAGACCCAGTACTTC.

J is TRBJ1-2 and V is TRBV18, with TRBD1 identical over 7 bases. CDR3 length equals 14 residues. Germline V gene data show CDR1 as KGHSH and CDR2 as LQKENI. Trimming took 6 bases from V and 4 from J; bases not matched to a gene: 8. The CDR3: CASSPEDRIYGYTF. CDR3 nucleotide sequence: TGTGCCAGCTCGCCTGAGGACAGGATCTATGGCTACACCTTC.

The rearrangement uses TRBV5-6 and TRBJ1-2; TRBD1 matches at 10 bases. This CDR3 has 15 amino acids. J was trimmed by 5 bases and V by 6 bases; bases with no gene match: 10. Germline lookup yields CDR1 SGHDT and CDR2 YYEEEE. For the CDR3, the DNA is TGTGCCAGCACTTTCGGGGGACAGGGGCTTTATGGCTACACCTTC. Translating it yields CASTFGGQGLYGYTF.

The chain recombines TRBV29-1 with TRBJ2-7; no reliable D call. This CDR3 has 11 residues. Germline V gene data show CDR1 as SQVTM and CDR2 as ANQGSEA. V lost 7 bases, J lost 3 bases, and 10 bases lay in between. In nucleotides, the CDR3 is TGCAGCGCCGTTCTGGACTACGAGCAGTACGTC. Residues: CSAVLDYEQYV.

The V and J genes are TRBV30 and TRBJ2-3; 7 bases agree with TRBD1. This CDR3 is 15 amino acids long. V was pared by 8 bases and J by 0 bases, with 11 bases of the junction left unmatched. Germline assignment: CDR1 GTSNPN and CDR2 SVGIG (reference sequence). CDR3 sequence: CAGTEELASTDTQYF. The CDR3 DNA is TGTGCCGGGACAGAGGAACTTGCTAGCACAGATACGCAGTATTTT.

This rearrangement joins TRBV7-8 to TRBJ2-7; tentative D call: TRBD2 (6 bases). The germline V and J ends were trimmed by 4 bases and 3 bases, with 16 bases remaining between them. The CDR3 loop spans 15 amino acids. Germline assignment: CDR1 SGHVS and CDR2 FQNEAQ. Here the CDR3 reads CASSSSRDLYYEQYF. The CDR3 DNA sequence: TGTGCCAGCAGCTCCAGCCGGGACTTATACTACGAGCAGTACTTC. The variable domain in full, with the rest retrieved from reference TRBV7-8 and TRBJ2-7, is GAGVSQSPRYKVAKRGQDVALRCDPISGHVSLFWYQQALGQGPEFLTYFQNEAQLDKSGLPSDRFFAERPEGSVSTLKIQRTQQEDSAVYLCASSSSRDLYYEQYFGPGTRLTVT.

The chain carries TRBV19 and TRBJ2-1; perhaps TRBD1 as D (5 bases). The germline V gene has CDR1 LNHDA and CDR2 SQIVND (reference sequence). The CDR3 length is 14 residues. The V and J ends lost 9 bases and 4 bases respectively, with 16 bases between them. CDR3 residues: CASAQGTSYNEQFF. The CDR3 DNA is TGTGCCAGCGCGCAGGGAACGTCATACAATGAGCAGTTCTTC.

CDR3 nucleotides: TGTGCCAGCAGAGCGGGCCCCCAGTCAGGTGAGCAGTTCTTC. It encodes CASRAGPQSGEQFF. The chain recombines TRBV6-1 with TRBJ2-1; weak D call: TRBD2 (6 bases). Trimming removed 6 bases from V and 9 bases from J, with 18 bases in between. CDR1 and CDR2 from the germline V gene are MNHNS and SASEGT. CDR3 length: 14 amino acids.

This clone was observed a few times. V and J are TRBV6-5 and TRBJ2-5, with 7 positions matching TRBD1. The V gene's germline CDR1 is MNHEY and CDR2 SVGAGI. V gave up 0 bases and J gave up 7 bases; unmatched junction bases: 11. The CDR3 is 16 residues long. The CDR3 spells CASSYSWDSALGTQYF. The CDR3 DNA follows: TGTGCCAGCAGTTACTCCTGGGACAGTGCTTTGGGGACCCAGTACTTC.

CDR3 loop: CASSLTGDYRSSYNEQFF. As DNA, the CDR3 is TGTGCCAGCAGCTTAACCGGGGACTACAGGAGCTCCTACAATGAGCAGTTCTTC. The chain combines TRBV7-3 with TRBJ2-1; 7 bases align to TRBD2. Trimming took 0 bases from V and 0 from J; bases not matched to a gene: 8. CDR1 is SGHTA and CDR2 is FQGTGA in the germline V gene. CDR3 size: 18 residues.

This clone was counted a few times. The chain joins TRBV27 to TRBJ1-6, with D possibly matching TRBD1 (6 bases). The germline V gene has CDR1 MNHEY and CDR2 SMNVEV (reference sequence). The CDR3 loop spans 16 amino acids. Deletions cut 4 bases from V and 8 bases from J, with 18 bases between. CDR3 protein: CASSSPQGQSYSPLHF. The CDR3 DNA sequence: TGTGCCAGCAGTTCTCCCCAAGGACAGTCCTATTCACCCCTCCACTTT.

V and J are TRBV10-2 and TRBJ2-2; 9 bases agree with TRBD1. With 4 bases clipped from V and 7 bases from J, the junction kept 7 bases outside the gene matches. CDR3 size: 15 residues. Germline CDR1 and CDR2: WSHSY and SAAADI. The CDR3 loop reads CASSAGTGWGGELFF. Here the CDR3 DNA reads TGCGCCAGCAGTGCCGGGACAGGGTGGGGCGGGGAGCTGTTTTTT.

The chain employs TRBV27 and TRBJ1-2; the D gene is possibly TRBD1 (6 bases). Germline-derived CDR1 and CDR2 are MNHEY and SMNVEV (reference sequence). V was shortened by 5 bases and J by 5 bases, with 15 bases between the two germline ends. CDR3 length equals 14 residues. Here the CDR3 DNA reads TGTGCCAGCAGTAGTCAGACACAGGGATATGGCTACACCTTC. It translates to CASSSQTQGYGYTF.

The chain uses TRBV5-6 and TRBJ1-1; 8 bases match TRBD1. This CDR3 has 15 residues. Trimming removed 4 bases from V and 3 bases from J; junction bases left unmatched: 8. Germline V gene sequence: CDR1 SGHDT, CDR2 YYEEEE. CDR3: CASSLSGGPDTEAFF. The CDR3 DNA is TGTGCCAGCAGCCTGTCAGGGGGCCCGGACACTGAAGCTTTCTTT.

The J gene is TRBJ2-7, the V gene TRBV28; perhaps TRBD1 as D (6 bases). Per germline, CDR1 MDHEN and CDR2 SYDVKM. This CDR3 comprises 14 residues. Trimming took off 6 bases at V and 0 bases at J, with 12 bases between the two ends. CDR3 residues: CASRARDNSYEQYF. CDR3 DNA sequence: TGTGCCAGCAGAGCCCGGGACAACTCCTACGAGCAGTACTTC.

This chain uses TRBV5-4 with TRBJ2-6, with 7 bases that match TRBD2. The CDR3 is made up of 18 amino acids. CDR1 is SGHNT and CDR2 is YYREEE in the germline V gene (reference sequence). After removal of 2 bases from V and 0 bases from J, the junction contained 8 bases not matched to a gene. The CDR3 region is CASSFPLADASGANVLTF. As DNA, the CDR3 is TGTGCCAGCAGCTTTCCCCTAGCGGACGCCTCTGGGGCCAACGTCCTGACTTTC.

As DNA, the CDR3 is TGTGCCAGTAGGCCAGGGACAGGGGAGCCCTACGAGCAGTACTTC. Protein product: CASRPGTGEPYEQYF. The V gene is TRBV19, the J gene TRBJ2-7; 10 positions match TRBD1. Unmatched junction bases numbered 7, after V lost 6 bases and J lost 2 bases. Germline V gene sequence: CDR1 LNHDA, CDR2 SQIVND (reference sequence). This CDR3 has 15 amino acids.

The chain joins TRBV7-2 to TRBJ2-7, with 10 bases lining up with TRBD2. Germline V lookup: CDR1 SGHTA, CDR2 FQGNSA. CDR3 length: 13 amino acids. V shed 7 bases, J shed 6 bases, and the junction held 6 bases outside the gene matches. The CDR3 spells CASTPAGGFEQYF. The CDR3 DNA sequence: TGTGCCAGCACTCCAGCGGGAGGGTTCGAGCAGTACTTC.

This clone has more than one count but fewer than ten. The CDR3: CASSPRGSYEQYF. The CDR3 region has the DNA TGTGCCAGCAGTCCGCGGGGTTCCTACGAGCAGTACTTC. The J gene is TRBJ2-7, the V gene TRBV27; D might be TRBD2 (6 bases). V was cut by 5 bases and J by 1 base, with 9 bases left in between. In germline, CDR1 is MNHEY, CDR2 SMNVEV (reference sequence). The CDR3 has 13 amino acids.

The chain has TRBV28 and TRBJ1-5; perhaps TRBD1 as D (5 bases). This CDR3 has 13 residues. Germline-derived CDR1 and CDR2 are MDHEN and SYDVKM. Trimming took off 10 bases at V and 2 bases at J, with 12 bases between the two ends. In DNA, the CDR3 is TGTGCCAACCAGGGTTCTGGCAATCAGCCCCAGCATTTT. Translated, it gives CANQGSGNQPQHF.

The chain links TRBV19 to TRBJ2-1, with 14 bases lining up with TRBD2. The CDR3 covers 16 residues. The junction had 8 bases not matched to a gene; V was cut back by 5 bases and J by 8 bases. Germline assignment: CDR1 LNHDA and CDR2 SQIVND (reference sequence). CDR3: CASSPTSGGAGDEQFF. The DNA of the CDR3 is TGTGCCAGTAGTCCGACTAGCGGGGGGGCCGGGGATGAGCAGTTCTTC.